Sequencing of this T cell receptor (beta chain) was carried out in a study of control samples from healthy donors and cancer patients. The CDR3 runs 16 residues. With 5 bases removed from V and 5 bases from J, the gap between germline ends came to 20 bases. Germline lookup yields CDR1 SGHRS and CDR2 YFSETQ. Repertoires were generated with immunoSEQ multiplex PCR, while TCRdb's copy carries only in-frame clones and drops some. The profile shows about 92,000 clones, roughly 78% of them singletons. The source is a woman aged 55-70 years in good health. The chain is built from TRBV5-1 and TRBJ2-1; D is tentatively TRBD1 or TRBD2 (5 bases each). Specimen: blood. CDR3 nucleotide sequence: TGCGCCAGCAGTGGGGGTGGTTCGAACGGGGACAATGAGCAGTTCTTC. Translating gives CASSGGGSNGDNEQFF. The variable domain in full, with the rest retrieved from reference TRBV5-1 and TRBJ2-1, is KAGVTQTPRYLIKTRGQQVTLSCSPISGHRSVSWYQQTPGQGLQFLFEYFSETQRNKGNFPGRFSGRQFSNSRSEMNVSTLELGDSALYLCASSGGGSNGDNEQFFGPGTRLTVL.